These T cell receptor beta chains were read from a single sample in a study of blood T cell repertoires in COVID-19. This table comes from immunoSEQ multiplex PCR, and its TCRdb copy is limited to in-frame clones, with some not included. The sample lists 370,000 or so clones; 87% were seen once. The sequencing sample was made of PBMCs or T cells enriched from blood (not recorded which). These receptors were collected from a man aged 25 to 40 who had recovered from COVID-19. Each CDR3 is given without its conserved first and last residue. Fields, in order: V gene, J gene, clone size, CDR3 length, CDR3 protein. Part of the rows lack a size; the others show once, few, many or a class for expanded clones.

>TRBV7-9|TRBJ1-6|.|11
ASSYRLNSPLH
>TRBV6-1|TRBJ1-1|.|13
ASSEAGTGSGKAF
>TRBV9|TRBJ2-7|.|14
ASSPGLAGDSYEQY
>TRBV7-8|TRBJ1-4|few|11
ASSPVGSEKLF
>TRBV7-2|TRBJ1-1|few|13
ASSLATTANTEAF
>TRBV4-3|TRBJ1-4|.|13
ASSQGYGQYEKLF
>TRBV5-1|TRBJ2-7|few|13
ASSLTGQGFSEQY
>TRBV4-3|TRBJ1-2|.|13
ASSLTGAPTNGYT
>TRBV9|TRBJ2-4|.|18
ASSVGMGTSGEWAKNIQY
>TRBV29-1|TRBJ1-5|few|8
SVRDSSQH
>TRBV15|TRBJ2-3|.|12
ATSRGQVQDTQY
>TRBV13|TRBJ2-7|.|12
ASSSRGGLYEQY
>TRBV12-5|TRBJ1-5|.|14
ASGLVRTGENQPQH
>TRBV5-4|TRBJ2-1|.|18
ASSLVLAGGRFVRFNEQF
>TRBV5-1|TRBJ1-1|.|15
ASSLSPTSTGYTGAF
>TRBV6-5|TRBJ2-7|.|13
ASIRSTGASYEQY
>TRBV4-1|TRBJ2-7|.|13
ASSPGKGASYEQY
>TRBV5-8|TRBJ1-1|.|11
ASSLRGTTEAF
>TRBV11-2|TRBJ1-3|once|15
ASSPMTGTGFGNTIY
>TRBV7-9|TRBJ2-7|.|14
ASTRRVAQPGGEQY
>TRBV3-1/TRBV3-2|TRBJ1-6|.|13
ASSQGGTPNSPLH
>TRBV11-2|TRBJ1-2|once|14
ASSHYVHRRDYGYT
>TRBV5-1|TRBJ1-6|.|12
ASSSPERGSPLH
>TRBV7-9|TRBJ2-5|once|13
ASSYNRAVEETQY
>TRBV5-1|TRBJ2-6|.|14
ASSKRQGPGANVLT
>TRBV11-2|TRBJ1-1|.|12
ASSLYTQNTEAF
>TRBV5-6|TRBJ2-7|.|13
ASSPWDKGSYEQY
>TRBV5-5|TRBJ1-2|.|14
ASSLGQGRTLWGYT
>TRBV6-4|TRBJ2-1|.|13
ASSEIAGVGNEQF